The 3 T cell receptor beta chains below were found in one sample sequenced in a study of T-cell reconstitution after alpha-beta-depleted transplantation in children (dated by TCRdb to 2015 to 2016). Libraries came from PCR. TCRdb names Illumina HiSeq 2500 as the instrument used. TCR libraries were prepared with molecular barcoding, using unique molecular identifiers to normalize TCRbeta repertoire quantification. TCRdb itself trimmed the public reads at Q25 with fastp, ran MiXCR and retained productive beta chains. Here each entry gathers all rows of one CDR3 protein and keeps the most common genes and DNA. The sample table shows about 200,000 distinct CDR3 sequences, and 13% to 15% are seen once. Approximately 13% of the sample comes from the top ten. The sequenced sample was PBMCs from the stem cell graft donor, obtained from the stem cell graft. These receptors were taken from a human donor who donated a stem cell graft to a child with acute lymphoblastic leukemia.

This clonotype was seen ten or more times. The V and J genes are TRBV5-1 and TRBJ2-1; D is undetermined. The CDR3 runs 17 residues. From germline, CDR1 is SGHRS and CDR2 YFSETQ. V was clipped by 0 bases and J by 0 bases, with 13 bases between them. In DNA form, the CDR3 reads TGCGCCAGCAGCTTGGCCCTGGTCCTAAGCTCCTACAATGAGCAGTTCTTC. Its protein product is CASSLALVLSSYNEQFF.

This clonotype was seen repeatedly, ten times or more. V is TRBV20-1 and J is TRBJ2-1; 7 positions match TRBD1. The CDR3 extends over 14 amino acids. CDR1 is DFQATT, CDR2 SNEGSKA, per germline (reference sequence). Losses at the gene ends were 3 bases for V and 3 bases for J; bases not matched to a gene: 5. The CDR3 sequence: CSAREQGIYNEQFF. In nucleotides, the CDR3 is TGCAGTGCTAGGGAACAGGGGATCTACAATGAGCAGTTCTTC.

This clonotype was observed at least ten times. The chain combines TRBV5-6 with TRBJ2-1, with 9 bases lining up with TRBD2. The germline CDR1 and CDR2 sequences are SGHDT and YYEEEE. There are 16 residues in the CDR3. The V gene end was trimmed by 5 bases and the J gene end by 9 bases; junction bases not matched to a gene: 15. Written as DNA, the CDR3 is TGTGCCAGCAGTCACTACGGGACTAGCTTTTACGGTGAGCAGTTCTTC. Its protein product is CASSHYGTSFYGEQFF.